These T cell receptor beta chains were read from a single sample in a study of neurological immune-mediated disorders. TCRdb passed the 5' RACE reads through MiXCR, listing each CDR3 protein once. The sample includes 65,000 to 90,000 distinct CDR3 sequences, 10% of them seen just once. Sequencing input: PBMCs. These receptors originate from a man in his forties in good health. Both conserved end residues are trimmed from each CDR3.

TRBV7-3	TRBJ2-1	13	ASSLMRGTYNEQF
TRBV5-1	TRBJ2-7	12	ASSLSGSSYEQY
TRBV5-1	TRBJ2-1	12	ASSLPQGGDEQF
TRBV10-3	TRBJ2-7	13	AISATGDSSYEQY
TRBV5-5	TRBJ2-5	12	ASSSKTAQETQY
TRBV12-3/TRBV12-4	TRBJ1-5	11	ASSLRLDQPQH
TRBV11-2	TRBJ1-2	14	ASSSWQDSRNYGYT
TRBV20-1	TRBJ2-3	16	SARDPPGRGPVGDTQY
TRBV12-3/TRBV12-4	TRBJ1-5	11	ASSRRGSGPQH
TRBV11-1	TRBJ1-6	13	ASSLPRIGNSPLH
TRBV5-1	TRBJ2-3	14	ASSSLTGGPTDTQY
TRBV20-1	TRBJ2-3	14	SASPGLGSGTDTQY
TRBV20-1	TRBJ2-5	11	SASPLAGETQY